These 11 T cell receptor beta chains originate from one sample sequenced in a study of beta chain features in type 1 diabetes. Study-wide results and caveats: Among patients with Type 1 diabetes, TCRB CDR3s were moderately but significantly shorter in every one of the four CD4+ subsets.

Antigens for these TCRs are unknown. TCRB transcripts that were expressed got sequenced, as all of the isolated RNA had been reverse transcribed. The protocol was immunoSEQ multiplex PCR, while the TCRdb copy is restricted to in-frame clones and leaves out a portion. This sample has some 280,000 clones, with roughly an eighth found just once. Sequenced sample: naive CD4+ T cells from blood. The origin of the receptors is a man in his thirties or forties with type 1 diabetes.

The chain has TRBV19 and TRBJ2-1; TRBD2 matches 7 bases. The CDR3 is 15 amino acids. Germline values: CDR1 LNHDA, CDR2 SQIVND (reference sequence). V lost 6 bases and J lost 5; bases outside the gene matches: 10. CDR3 nucleotides: TGTGCCAGTAGGTCTTGGGAGGGAGGCCACAATGAGCAGTTCTTC. Translation: CASRSWEGGHNEQFF.

This clone was observed a handful of times. V and J are TRBV30 and TRBJ2-7; D perhaps matches TRBD1 (6 bases). Germline CDR1 and CDR2: GTSNPN and SVGIG (reference sequence). V was clipped by 0 bases and J by 6 bases, with 9 bases between them. The CDR3 is 12 residues long. This CDR3 is CAWSVRGSEQYF. In nucleotides, the CDR3 is TGTGCCTGGAGTGTTAGGGGGTCCGAGCAGTACTTC.

This clone was seen a few times. This sequence joins TRBV30 and TRBJ2-1; weak D call: TRBD1 (5 bases). This CDR3 has 14 residues. V lost 5 bases and J lost 4, with 15 bases in between. Germline V lookup: CDR1 GTSNPN, CDR2 SVGIG (reference sequence). The chain's CDR3 is CAWGGARFYNEQFF. CDR3 bases: TGTGCCTGGGGTGGGGCCAGGTTTTACAATGAGCAGTTCTTC. Based on the CDR3 plus reference TRBV30 and TRBJ2-1, the full variable domain is SQTIHQWPATLVQPVGSPLSLECTVEGTSNPNLYWYRQAAGRGLQLLFYSVGIGQISSEVPQNLSASRPQDRQFILSSKKLLLSDSGFYLCAWGGARFYNEQFFGPGTRLTVL.

A few counts support this clone. The J gene is TRBJ2-1, the V gene TRBV4-2; weak D call: TRBD2 (6 bases). This CDR3 region has 18 residues. The V end was cut by 0 bases, the J end by 0 bases, with 15 bases between. Germline V gives CDR1 LGHNA, CDR2 YNFKEQ. CDR3 nucleotides: TGTGCCAGCAGCCAAGAGGGGGGACCAGCAAGCTCCTACAATGAGCAGTTCTTC. It codes for CASSQEGGPASSYNEQFF.

The CDR3 protein is CASSSQYTEAFF. CDR3 coding DNA: TGTGCCAGCAGCTCCCAGTACACTGAAGCTTTCTTT. The rearrangement uses TRBV7-9 and TRBJ1-1; D unclear. Trimming stripped 4 bases from V and 3 bases from J, with 6 bases between. Germline V lookup: CDR1 SEHNR, CDR2 FQNEAQ (reference sequence). This CDR3 region has 12 residues.

The chain couples TRBV9 to TRBJ2-1; TRBD2 aligns across 9 bases. CDR1 and CDR2 from the germline V gene are SGDLS and YYNGEE. The CDR3 consists of 15 residues. V trimming: 0 bases; J trimming: 8 bases; junction bases outside the gene matches: 6. The CDR3 spells CASSVVAGGPHEQFF. The CDR3 DNA sequence: TGTGCCAGCAGCGTAGTGGCGGGAGGGCCTCATGAGCAGTTCTTC.

J is TRBJ2-3 and V is TRBV27; 8 bases fit TRBD1. Germline values: CDR1 MNHEY, CDR2 SMNVEV (reference sequence). The CDR3 loop spans 18 amino acids. V trimming: 5 bases; J trimming: 1 base; junction bases outside the gene matches: 14. CDR3 bases: TGTGCCAGCAGTCTTGGACAGGGCCTGATAGGCCGCACAGATACGCAGTATTTT. Its translation: CASSLGQGLIGRTDTQYF.

The chain joins TRBV11-2 to TRBJ1-1, with 9 bases identical to TRBD1. Trimming cost V 6 bases and J 5 bases; bases outside gene matches: 7. The CDR3 consists of 14 residues. Per germline, CDR1 SGHAT and CDR2 FQNNGV. CDR3 DNA: TGTGCCAGCAGGCAACAGGGGGCGCAGACTGAAGCTTTCTTT. This encodes CASRQQGAQTEAFF.

This clone was found a few times. This chain joins TRBV18 and TRBJ2-3; 8 nucleotides agree with TRBD2. CDR1 and CDR2 (germline): KGHSH, LQKENI. J was trimmed by 2 bases and V by 3 bases; bases with no gene match: 4. The CDR3 has 15 amino acids. The CDR3 loop reads CASSPLTSATDTQYF. DNA for the CDR3: TGTGCCAGCTCACCGTTGACTAGCGCCACAGATACGCAGTATTTT.

This clone has a handful of counts. The chain is built from TRBV6-1 and TRBJ2-7; 13 bases line up with TRBD2. This CDR3 region has 15 residues. Germline CDR1 MNHNS, CDR2 SASEGT. V shed 1 base and J 5 bases; nucleotides not matched to a gene: 2. CDR3 protein: CASSEGTSGSDEQYF. In nucleotides, the CDR3 is TGTGCCAGCAGTGAAGGGACTAGCGGGAGCGACGAGCAGTACTTC.

The chain employs TRBV7-2 and TRBJ2-5, with D perhaps TRBD2 (6 bases). V gave up 0 bases and J gave up 5 bases, with 10 bases separating them. Germline CDR1 reads SGHTA; CDR2 reads FQGNSA. The CDR3 has 14 residues. The CDR3 coding sequence is TGTGCCAGCAGCTTAGCGCAAGGAGGGGAGACCCAGTACTTC. Translation gives CASSLAQGGETQYF.